This T cell receptor (beta chain) derives from a study of CXCR3-negative and CXCR3-positive naive CD8 T cells. UMI-labeled 5' RACE TRB cDNA libraries were prepared from the cells. TCRdb re-called the 5' RACE reads; one entry per CDR3 protein, DNA not given. This table lists approximately 100,000 distinct CDR3 sequences. Study outcomes and limitations: For CXCR3-positive naive cells, TRB CDR3s were more hydrophobic than those of CXCR3-negative naive cells. PBMCs showed partially decreased CXCR3 expression after cryopreservation, and most assays used fresh PBMCs.

A word on this clonotype: Its specificity is not known.

CDR1 and CDR2 from the germline V gene are PRHDT and FYEKMQ (reference sequence). The CDR3 spans 15 residues. This chain links TRBV13 with TRBJ1-6. This sequence originates from a human donor in good health. Some clones in this sample may be carry-over from other donors' samples. Source material: naive CXCR3+ CD8+ T cells from blood. Regarding subset: CD45RO-CCR7+CD27+CD95- naive CD8+ T cells expressing CXCR3 (TNR3+). CDR3 region: CASSPKAAPYSPLHF.